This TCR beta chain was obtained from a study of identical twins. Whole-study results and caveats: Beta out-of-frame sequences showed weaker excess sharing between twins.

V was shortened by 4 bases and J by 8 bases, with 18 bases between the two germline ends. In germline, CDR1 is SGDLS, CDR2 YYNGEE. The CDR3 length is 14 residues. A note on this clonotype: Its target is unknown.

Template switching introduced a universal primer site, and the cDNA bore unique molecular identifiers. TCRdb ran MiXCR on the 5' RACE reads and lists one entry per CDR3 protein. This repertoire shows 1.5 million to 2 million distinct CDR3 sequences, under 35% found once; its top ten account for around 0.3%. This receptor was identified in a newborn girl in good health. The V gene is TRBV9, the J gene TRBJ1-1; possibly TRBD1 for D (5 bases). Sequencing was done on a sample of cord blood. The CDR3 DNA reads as TGTGCCAGCAGCCCTGGTAGGGGCCCGGCCGAAGCTTTCTTT. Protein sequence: CASSPGRGPAEAFF.